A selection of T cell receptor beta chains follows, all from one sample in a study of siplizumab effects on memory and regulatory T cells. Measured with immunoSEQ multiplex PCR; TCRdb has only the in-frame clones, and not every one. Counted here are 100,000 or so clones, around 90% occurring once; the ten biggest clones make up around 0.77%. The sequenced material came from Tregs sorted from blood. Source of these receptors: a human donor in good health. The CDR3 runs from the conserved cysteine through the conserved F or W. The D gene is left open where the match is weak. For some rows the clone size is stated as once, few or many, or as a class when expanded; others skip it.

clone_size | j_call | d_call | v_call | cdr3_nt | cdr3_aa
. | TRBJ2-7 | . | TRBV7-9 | TGTGCCAGCAGCGCCGCCTACGAGCAGTACTTC | CASSAAYEQYF
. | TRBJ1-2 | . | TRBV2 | TGTGCCAGCAGTGAGTTAACAGGGAGTCGCTATGGCTACACCTTC | CASSELTGSRYGYTF
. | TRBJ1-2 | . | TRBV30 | TGTGCCTGGTCCCCCGGCAGGGCGGGCTACACCTTC | CAWSPGRAGYTF
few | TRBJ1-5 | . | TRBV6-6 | TGTGCCAGCAGCCCAGGGACACGAAATCAGCCCCAGCATTTT | CASSPGTRNQPQHF
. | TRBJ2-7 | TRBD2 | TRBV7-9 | TGTGCCAGCAGCTTCTTAGGCGGGAGGAGCTCCTACGAGCAGTACTTC | CASSFLGGRSSYEQYF
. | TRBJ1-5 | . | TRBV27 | TGTGCCAGCAGTTTCCAAGCCTATCAGCCCCAGCATTTT | CASSFQAYQPQHF
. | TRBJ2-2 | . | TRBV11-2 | TGTGCCAGCAGCTCAACAGGGAGCAACACCGGGGAGCTGTTTTTT | CASSSTGSNTGELFF
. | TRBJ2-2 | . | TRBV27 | TGTGCCAGCAGTTTCCAAGAACATACCGGGGAGCTGTTTTTT | CASSFQEHTGELFF
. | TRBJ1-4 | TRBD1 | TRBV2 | TGTGCCAGCAGTGAGGCCGGGACAGGGAACGAAAAACTGTTTTTT | CASSEAGTGNEKLFF
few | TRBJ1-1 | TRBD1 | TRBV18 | TGTGCCAGCTCGCTGACAGGGGAATCCACTGAAGCTTTCTTT | CASSLTGESTEAFF
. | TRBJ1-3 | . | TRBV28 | TGTGCCAGCAGTCGGGTGGGGGTCCCTGGAAACACCATATATTTT | CASSRVGVPGNTIYF
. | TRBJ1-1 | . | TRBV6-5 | TGTGCCAGCAGTTACCTGAGTCGGGAGAACACTGAAGCTTTCTTT | CASSYLSRENTEAFF
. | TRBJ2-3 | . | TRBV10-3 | TGTGCCATCCCCAGGGAGCCCCTCACAGATACGCAGTATTTT | CAIPREPLTDTQYF
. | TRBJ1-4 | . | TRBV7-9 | TGTGCCAGCAGCTTAGCCTCCAACCTTAATGAAAAACTGTTTTTT | CASSLASNLNEKLFF
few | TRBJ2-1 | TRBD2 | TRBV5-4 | TGTGCCAGCAGCTATAGCGGGAGCTCCTACAATGAGCAGTTCTTC | CASSYSGSSYNEQFF
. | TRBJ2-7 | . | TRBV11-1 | TGTGCCAGCAGCTTTAGACCAGGGCAGGGCGGCGAGCAGTACTTC | CASSFRPGQGGEQYF
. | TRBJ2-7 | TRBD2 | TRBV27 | TGTGCCATGCTGCTTCGATGGGGAGGGCCCGGCGAGCAGTACTTC | CAMLLRWGGPGEQYF
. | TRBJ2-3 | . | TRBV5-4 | TGTGCCAGCAGCACAGACCCGAGCACAGATACGCAGTATTTT | CASSTDPSTDTQYF
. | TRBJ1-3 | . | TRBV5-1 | TGCGCCAGCAGCTTGGGTAGCGGCCCAGGCCCCATATATTTT | CASSLGSGPGPIYF
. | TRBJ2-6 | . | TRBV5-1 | TGCGCCAGCAGTTCCGGGACTCGCTCCTCTGGGGCCAACGTCCTGACTTTC | CASSSGTRSSGANVLTF
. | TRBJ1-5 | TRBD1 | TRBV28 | TGTGCCAGCAGTCTCCAGGGGGCTCGACAGCCCCAGCATTTT | CASSLQGARQPQHF
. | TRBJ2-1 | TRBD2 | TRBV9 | TGTGCCAGCAGCGTAGCTCTTTCCACGTCGGGACTAGCGGGTTACAATGAGCAGTTCTTC | CASSVALSTSGLAGYNEQFF
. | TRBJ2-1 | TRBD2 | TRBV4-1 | TGCGCCAGCAGCCAAGCCACTAGCGGGACCGCCTACAATGAGCAGTTCTTC | CASSQATSGTAYNEQFF
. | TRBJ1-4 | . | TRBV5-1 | TGCGCCAGCAGCCCAGGACAGCTGATAAGTGAAAAACTGTTTTTT | CASSPGQLISEKLFF
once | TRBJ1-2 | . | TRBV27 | TGTGCCAGCAGTCGAAAGGGCCACTATGGCTACACCTTC | CASSRKGHYGYTF
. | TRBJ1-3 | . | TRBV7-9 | TGTGCCAGCAGCTTATTTCAGGGCTCTGGAAACACCATATATTTT | CASSLFQGSGNTIYF
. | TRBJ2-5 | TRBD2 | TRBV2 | TGTGCCAGCAGTGATGCTAGCGGGAGAGAGACCCAGTACTTC | CASSDASGRETQYF
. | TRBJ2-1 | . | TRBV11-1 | TGTGCCAGCAGCCTGAGATCCTCAGCGGCCTACAATGAGCAGTTCTTC | CASSLRSSAAYNEQFF
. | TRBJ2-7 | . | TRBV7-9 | TGTGCCAGCAGCTTAGCGGGCCGGACCTACGAGCAGTACTTC | CASSLAGRTYEQYF
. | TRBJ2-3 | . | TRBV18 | TGTGCCAGCTCACTCATCCCGGTGGATACGCAGTATTTT | CASSLIPVDTQYF
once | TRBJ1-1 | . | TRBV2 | TGTGCCAACCACTTTACTGGGGTGAACACTGAAGCTTTCTTT | CANHFTGVNTEAFF
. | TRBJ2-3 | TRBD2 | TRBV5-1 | TGCGCCAGCATGGTAGCGGGATTTCCCACAGATACGCAGTATTTT | CASMVAGFPTDTQYF
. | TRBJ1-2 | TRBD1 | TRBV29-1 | TGCAGCGTGCCTAGGGACAGCTACTATGGCTACACCTTC | CSVPRDSYYGYTF
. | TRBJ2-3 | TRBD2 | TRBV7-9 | TGTGCCAGCAGCTTGTCCCCTAGCGGGGATTATCCCACAGATACGCAGTATTTT | CASSLSPSGDYPTDTQYF
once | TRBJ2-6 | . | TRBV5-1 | TGCGCCAGCAGCAGGGAGTTATCTGGGGCCAACGTCCTGACTTTC | CASSRELSGANVLTF
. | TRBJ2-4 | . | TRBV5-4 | TGTGCCAGCAGCTTGTCTGGTTTAGCCAAAAACATTCAGTACTTC | CASSLSGLAKNIQYF
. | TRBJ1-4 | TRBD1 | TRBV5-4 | TGTGCCAGCAGCTTGACGCGGGACAGATCTAATGAAAAACTGTTTTTT | CASSLTRDRSNEKLFF
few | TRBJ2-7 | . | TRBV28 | TGTGCCAGCAGTAAATTCAACGACAGACGCTACGAGCAGTACTTC | CASSKFNDRRYEQYF
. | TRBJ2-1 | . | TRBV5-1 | TGCGCCAGCAGCTTAGGGGGAGTTGAGCAGTTCTTC | CASSLGGVEQFF
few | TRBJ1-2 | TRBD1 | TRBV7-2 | TGTGCCAGCAGTTCGGACAGGCTTAACTATGGCTACACCTTC | CASSSDRLNYGYTF
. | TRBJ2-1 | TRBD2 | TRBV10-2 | TGCGCCAGCGCGGGACTAGCGGGCAATGAGCAGTTCTTC | CASAGLAGNEQFF
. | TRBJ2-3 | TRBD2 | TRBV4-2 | TGTGCCAGCAGTTTGTCGGGGGGGTGGGCTACTAGCACAGATACGCAGTATTTT | CASSLSGGWATSTDTQYF
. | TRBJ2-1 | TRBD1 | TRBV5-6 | TGTGCCAGCAGCAACAAGGGACAGGTTTCTGAGCAGTTCTTC | CASSNKGQVSEQFF
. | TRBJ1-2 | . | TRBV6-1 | TGTGCCAGCAGTGGTCGGGGGGTTCTAGACTATGGCTACACCTTC | CASSGRGVLDYGYTF
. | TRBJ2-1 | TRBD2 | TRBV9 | TGTGCCAGCAGCGTATCTCGCGGGGCGGGAGGGCCGAGGAATGAGCAGTTCTTC | CASSVSRGAGGPRNEQFF
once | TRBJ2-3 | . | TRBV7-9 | TGTGCCAGCAGCTTCGGGACACCCACCACAGATACGCAGTATTTT | CASSFGTPTTDTQYF
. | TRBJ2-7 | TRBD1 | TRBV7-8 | TGTGCCAGCAGCCTAACACGGACAGGATCCTACGAGCAGTACTTC | CASSLTRTGSYEQYF
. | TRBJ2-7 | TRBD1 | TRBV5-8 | TGTGCCAGCAGCTCGCACCTCGGGACAGTTACCAACGAGCAGTACTTC | CASSSHLGTVTNEQYF
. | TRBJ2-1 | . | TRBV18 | TGTGCCAGCTCACCACAGGGAGAGTTCTACAATGAGCAGTTCTTC | CASSPQGEFYNEQFF
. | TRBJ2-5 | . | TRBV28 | TGTGCCAGCAGTTCACGAAATAGAGGGATCCAAGAGACCCAGTACTTC | CASSSRNRGIQETQYF
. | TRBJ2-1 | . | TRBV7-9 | TGTGCCAGCAGCTTGCGGGACTCCTACAATGAGCAGTTCTTC | CASSLRDSYNEQFF
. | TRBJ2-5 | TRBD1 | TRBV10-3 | TGTGCCTCCACAGGGGGCGGGGAGACCCAGTACTTC | CASTGGGETQYF
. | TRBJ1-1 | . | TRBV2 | TGTGCCAGCAAAGTAGACTTAGGAAACACTGAAGCTTTCTTT | CASKVDLGNTEAFF
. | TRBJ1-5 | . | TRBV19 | TGTGCCAGTAGTACCTTAAAAGGCCGGGACATTCATTATAGCAATCAGCCCCAGCATTTT | CASSTLKGRDIHYSNQPQHF
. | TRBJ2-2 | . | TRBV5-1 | TGCGCCAGCAGCTTGACCGGACACACGAACACCGGGGAGCTGTTTTTT | CASSLTGHTNTGELFF
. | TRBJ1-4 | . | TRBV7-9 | TGTGCCAGCAGCTTAGCGAGGAATAACTATGATGAAAAACTGTTTTTT | CASSLARNNYDEKLFF
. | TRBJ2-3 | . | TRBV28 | TGTGCCAGCAGACTAATGGACCCTACAGATACGCAGTATTTT | CASRLMDPTDTQYF
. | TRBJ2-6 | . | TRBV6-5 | TGTGCCAGCAGCCTCACCCGCTCTGGGGCCAACGTCCTGACTTTC | CASSLTRSGANVLTF
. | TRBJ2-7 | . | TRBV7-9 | TGTGCCAGCAGCATAGGGAACTCCTACGAGCAGTACTTC | CASSIGNSYEQYF